The sequence of this T cell receptor beta chain was determined in a study of blood T cell repertoires in COVID-19. Background on the study: The cDNA or gDNA used as material had been derived from T cells, B-cell-depleted T cells, or PBMCs.

Trimming at V came to 1 base and at J to 7 bases, leaving 6 bases not matched to a gene. Germline V lookup: CDR1 LNHDA, CDR2 SQIVND (reference sequence). The CDR3 covers 17 residues. In the authors' workflow: It was from reference gene primer amplification that nucleated cell counts were estimated. Some clones are missing from TCRdb's copy, which holds only in-frame ones; the method was immunoSEQ multiplex PCR. V and J calls and clone size follow that table, whereas D and trimming were derived from the DNA. The sample consists of 270,000 or so clones, 65% to 90% of them appearing once. The clonotype was recovered from a woman between 55 and 75 years old with active or convalescent COVID-19. The sequenced material came from peripheral blood. V is TRBV19 and J is TRBJ1-6, with TRBD1 matching over 11 bases. The CDR3 DNA is TGTGCCAGTAGTATAGTGGCCGGGACAGGGGGAAATTCACCCCTCCACTTT. Translation: CASSIVAGTGGNSPLHF.